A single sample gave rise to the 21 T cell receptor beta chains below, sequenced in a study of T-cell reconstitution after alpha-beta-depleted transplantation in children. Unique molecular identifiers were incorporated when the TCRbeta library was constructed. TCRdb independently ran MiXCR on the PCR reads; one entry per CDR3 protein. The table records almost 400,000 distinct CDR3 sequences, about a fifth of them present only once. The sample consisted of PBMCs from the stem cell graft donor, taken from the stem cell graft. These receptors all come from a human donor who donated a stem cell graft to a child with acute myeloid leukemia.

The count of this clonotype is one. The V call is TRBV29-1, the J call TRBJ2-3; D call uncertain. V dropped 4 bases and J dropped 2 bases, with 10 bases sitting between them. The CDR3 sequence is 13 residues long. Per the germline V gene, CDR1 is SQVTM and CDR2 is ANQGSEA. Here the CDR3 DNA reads TGCAGCGTTGGGCCGGAGAACACAGATACGCAGTATTTT. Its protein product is CSVGPENTDTQYF.

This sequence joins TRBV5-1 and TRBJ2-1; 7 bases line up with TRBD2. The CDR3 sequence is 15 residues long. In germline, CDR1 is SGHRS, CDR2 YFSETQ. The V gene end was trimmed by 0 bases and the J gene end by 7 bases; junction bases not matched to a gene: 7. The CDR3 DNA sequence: TGCGCCAGCAGCTTGGCCCTAGCGGAGGGGAATGAGCAGTTCTTC. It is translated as CASSLALAEGNEQFF. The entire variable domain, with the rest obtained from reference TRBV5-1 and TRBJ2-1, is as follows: KAGVTQTPRYLIKTRGQQVTLSCSPISGHRSVSWYQQTPGQGLQFLFEYFSETQRNKGNFPGRFSGRQFSNSRSEMNVSTLELGDSALYLCASSLALAEGNEQFFGPGTRLTVL.

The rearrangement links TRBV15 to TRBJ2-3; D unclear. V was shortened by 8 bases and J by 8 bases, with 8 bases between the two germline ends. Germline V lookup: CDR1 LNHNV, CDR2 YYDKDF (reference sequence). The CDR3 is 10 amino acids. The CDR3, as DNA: TGTGCCACCGGGGAAAGTACGCAGTATTTT. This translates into CATGESTQYF.

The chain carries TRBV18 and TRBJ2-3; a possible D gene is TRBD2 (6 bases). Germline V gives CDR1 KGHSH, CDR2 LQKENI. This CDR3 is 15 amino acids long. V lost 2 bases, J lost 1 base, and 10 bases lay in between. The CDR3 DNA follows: TGTGCCAGCTCACCAACGATAGCGGGCACAGATACGCAGTATTTT. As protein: CASSPTIAGTDTQYF.

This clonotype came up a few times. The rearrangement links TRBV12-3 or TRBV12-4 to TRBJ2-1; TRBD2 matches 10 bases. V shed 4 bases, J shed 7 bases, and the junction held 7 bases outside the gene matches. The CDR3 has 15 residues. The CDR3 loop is CASSYRAGGPNEQFF. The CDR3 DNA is TGTGCCAGCAGTTACCGAGCGGGAGGGCCGAATGAGCAGTTCTTC.

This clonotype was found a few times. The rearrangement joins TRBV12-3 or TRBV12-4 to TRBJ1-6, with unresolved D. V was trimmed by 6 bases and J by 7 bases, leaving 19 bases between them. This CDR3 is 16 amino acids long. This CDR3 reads CASREEESLSNSPLHF. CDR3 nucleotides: TGTGCCAGCAGAGAGGAAGAGAGTCTTTCGAATTCACCCCTCCACTTT.

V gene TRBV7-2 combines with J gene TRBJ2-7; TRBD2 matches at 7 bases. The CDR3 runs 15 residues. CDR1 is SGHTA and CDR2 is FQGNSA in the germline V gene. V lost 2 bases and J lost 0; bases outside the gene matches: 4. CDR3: CASSLSGIFSYEQYF. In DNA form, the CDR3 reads TGTGCCAGCAGCTTAAGCGGGATTTTCTCCTACGAGCAGTACTTC.

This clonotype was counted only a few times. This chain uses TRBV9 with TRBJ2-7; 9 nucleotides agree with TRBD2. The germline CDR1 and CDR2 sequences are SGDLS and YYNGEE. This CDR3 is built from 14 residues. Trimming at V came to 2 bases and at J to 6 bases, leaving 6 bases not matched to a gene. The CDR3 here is CASSVSGSRIEQYF. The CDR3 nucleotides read TGTGCCAGCAGCGTTAGCGGGAGCAGAATCGAGCAGTACTTC.

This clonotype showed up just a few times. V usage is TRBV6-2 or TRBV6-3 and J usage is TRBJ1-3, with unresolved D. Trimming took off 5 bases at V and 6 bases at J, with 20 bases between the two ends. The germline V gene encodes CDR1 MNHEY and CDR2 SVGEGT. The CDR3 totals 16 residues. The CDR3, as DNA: TGTGCCAGCAGTCGACCCAGCCGGGCGGGCGAAAACACCATATATTTT. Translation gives CASSRPSRAGENTIYF.

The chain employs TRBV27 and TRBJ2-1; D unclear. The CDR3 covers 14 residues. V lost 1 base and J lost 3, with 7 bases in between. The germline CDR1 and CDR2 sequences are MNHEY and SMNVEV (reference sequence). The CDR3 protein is CASSLLRRYNEQFF. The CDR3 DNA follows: TGTGCCAGCAGTTTATTACGGCGCTACAATGAGCAGTTCTTC.

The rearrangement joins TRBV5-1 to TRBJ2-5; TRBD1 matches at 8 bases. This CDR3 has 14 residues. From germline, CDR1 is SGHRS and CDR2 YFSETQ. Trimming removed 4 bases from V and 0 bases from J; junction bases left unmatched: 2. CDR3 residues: CASSMGQDQETQYF. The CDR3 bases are TGCGCCAGCAGCATGGGACAGGACCAAGAGACCCAGTACTTC.

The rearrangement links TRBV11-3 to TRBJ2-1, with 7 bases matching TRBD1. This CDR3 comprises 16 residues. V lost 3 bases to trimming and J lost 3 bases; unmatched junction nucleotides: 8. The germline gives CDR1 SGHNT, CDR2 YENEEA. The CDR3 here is CASSFRCDRDYNEQFF. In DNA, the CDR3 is TGTGCCAGCAGCTTCCGGTGCGACAGGGACTACAATGAGCAGTTCTTC.

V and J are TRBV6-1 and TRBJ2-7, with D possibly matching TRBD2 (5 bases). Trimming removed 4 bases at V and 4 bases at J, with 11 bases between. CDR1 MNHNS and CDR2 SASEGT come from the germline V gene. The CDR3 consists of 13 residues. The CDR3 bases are TGTGCCAGCAGTGCGGAGGTCCTATACGAGCAGTACTTC. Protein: CASSAEVLYEQYF.

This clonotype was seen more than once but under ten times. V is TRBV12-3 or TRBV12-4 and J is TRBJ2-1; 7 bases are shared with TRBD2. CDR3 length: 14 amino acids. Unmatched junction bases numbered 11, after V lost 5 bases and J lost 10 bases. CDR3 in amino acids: CASSLPEAGIEQFF. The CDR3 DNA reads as TGTGCCAGCAGTCTGCCCGAAGCGGGGATCGAGCAGTTCTTC.

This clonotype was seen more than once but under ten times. The CDR3 nucleotides are TGTGCCAGCAGCCAAGATAGGAGGAGGAGGACAAACACCGGGGAGCTGTTTTTT. Its translation: CASSQDRRRRTNTGELFF. J is TRBJ2-2 and V is TRBV4-2; D might be TRBD1 or TRBD2, each matching 5 bases. The CDR3 runs 18 residues. Germline values: CDR1 LGHNA, CDR2 YNFKEQ. Trimming stripped 0 bases from V and 2 bases from J, with 16 bases between.

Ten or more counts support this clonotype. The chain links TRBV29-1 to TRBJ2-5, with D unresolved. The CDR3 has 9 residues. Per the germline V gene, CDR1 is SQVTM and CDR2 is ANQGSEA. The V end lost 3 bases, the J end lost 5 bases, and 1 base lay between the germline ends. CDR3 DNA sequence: TGCAGCGTTGAGGAGACCCAGTACTTC. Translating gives CSVEETQYF.

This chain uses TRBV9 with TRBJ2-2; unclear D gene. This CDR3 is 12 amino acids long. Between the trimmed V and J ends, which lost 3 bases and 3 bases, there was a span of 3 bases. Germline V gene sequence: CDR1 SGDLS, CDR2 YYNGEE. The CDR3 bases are TGTGCCAGCAGCGGGTACACCGGGGAGCTGTTTTTT. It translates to CASSGYTGELFF.

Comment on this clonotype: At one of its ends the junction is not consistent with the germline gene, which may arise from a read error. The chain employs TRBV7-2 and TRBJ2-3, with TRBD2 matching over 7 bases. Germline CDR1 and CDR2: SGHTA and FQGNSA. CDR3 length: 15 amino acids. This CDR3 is CASGLSGIGTDTQYF. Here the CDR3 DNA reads TGTGCCAGCGGCTTAAGCGGGATAGGCACAGATACGCAGTATTTT.

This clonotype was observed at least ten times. The CDR3 sequence is CASSTAYGYTF. The CDR3 DNA reads TGTGCCAGCAGTACTGCCTATGGCTACACCTTC. The chain is built from TRBV12-3 or TRBV12-4 and TRBJ1-2; D gene ambiguous. With 5 bases removed from V and 4 bases from J, the gap between germline ends came to 5 bases. CDR3 length: 11 residues.

CDR3 sequence reads: CASMSTQQADTQYF. CDR3 DNA: TGTGCCAGCATGTCCACGCAACAGGCAGATACGCAGTATTTT. The chain uses TRBV25-1 and TRBJ2-3, with D perhaps matching TRBD1 (5 bases). CDR3 size: 14 residues. Germline CDR1 is MGHDK and CDR2 is SYGVNS. The V gene lost 7 bases and the J gene lost 4 bases, with 15 bases spanning the gap.

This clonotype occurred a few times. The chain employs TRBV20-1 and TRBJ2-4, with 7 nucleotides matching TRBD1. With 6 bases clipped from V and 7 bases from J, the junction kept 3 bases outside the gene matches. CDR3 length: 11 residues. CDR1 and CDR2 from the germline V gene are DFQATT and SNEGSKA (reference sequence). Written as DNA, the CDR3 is TGCAGTGCCATGGGACAGAACATTCAGTACTTC. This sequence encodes CSAMGQNIQYF.